These 8 T cell receptor beta chains came from one sample sequenced in a study of blood T cell repertoires in COVID-19. Measured with immunoSEQ multiplex PCR; TCRdb has only the in-frame clones, and not every one. The sample lists approximately 230,000 clones, 86% seen once, with around 1.8% in the top ten. Sequenced sample: PBMCs or T cells enriched from blood (not recorded which). Receptor source: a middle-aged man who had recovered from COVID-19.

The chain has TRBV18 and TRBJ2-5; possibly TRBD2 for D (5 bases). The CDR3 has 15 amino acids. CDR1 and CDR2 from the germline V gene are KGHSH and LQKENI. Trimming took 2 bases from V and 4 from J, leaving 14 bases between them. The CDR3 here is CASSPENGGGETQYF. CDR3 nucleotides: TGTGCCAGCTCACCAGAAAACGGCGGAGGAGAGACCCAGTACTTC.

This sequence joins TRBV6-6 and TRBJ2-2, with a possible D match to TRBD2 (5 bases). The CDR3 has 15 amino acids. Germline V lookup: CDR1 MNHNY, CDR2 SVGAGI (reference sequence). Deletions cut 4 bases from V and 1 base from J, with 10 bases between. The CDR3 DNA reads as TGTGCCAGCAGTTTACGGACTCAGAACACCGGGGAGCTGTTTTTT. Protein: CASSLRTQNTGELFF.

CDR3 in DNA: TGCGCCAGCAGCTCTACTCCGGGACAGGGGGCGTACGAGCAGTACTTC. Its translation: CASSSTPGQGAYEQYF. The chain couples TRBV5-1 to TRBJ2-7; the match to TRBD1 covers 12 bases. The CDR3 is 16 residues long. CDR1 is SGHRS, CDR2 YFSETQ, per germline. The J segment lost 4 bases and the V segment lost 3 bases, leaving 8 bases of the junction unmatched.

The chain carries TRBV18 and TRBJ2-7; 7 positions match TRBD2. Germline lookup yields CDR1 KGHSH and CDR2 LQKENI. V gave up 2 bases and J gave up 3 bases; unmatched junction bases: 4. This CDR3 contains 14 residues. The chain's CDR3 is CASSPSGDYYEQYF. The CDR3 coding sequence is TGTGCCAGCTCACCATCGGGGGACTACTACGAGCAGTACTTC.

V is TRBV4-1 and J is TRBJ2-7, with 7 bases identical to TRBD1. Germline V gene data show CDR1 as MGHRA and CDR2 as YSYEKL. With V trimmed by 2 bases and J by 2 bases, 6 bases remained unmatched. The CDR3 totals 15 residues. CDR3 residues: CASSQFTGAPYEQYF. The CDR3 DNA is TGCGCCAGCAGCCAATTTACAGGGGCCCCCTACGAGCAGTACTTC.

The gene calls are TRBV5-4 and TRBJ2-7; perhaps TRBD1 as D (6 bases). This CDR3 is 12 amino acids long. The germline gives CDR1 SGHNT, CDR2 YYREEE (reference sequence). Trimming stripped 3 bases from V and 4 bases from J, with 8 bases between. The CDR3 loop is CASSSQGYEQYF. The CDR3 DNA follows: TGTGCCAGCAGCTCCCAGGGGTACGAGCAGTACTTC.

V gene TRBV7-2 combines with J gene TRBJ1-4; tentative D call: TRBD1 (6 bases). The CDR3 contains 13 residues. Germline V gene data show CDR1 as SGHTA and CDR2 as FQGNSA. V was trimmed by 5 bases and J by 14 bases, leaving 18 bases between them. Here the CDR3 reads CASSAYREGMLFF. The CDR3 DNA reads TGTGCCAGCAGCGCCTACAGGGAGGGAATGCTGTTTTTT.

Worth noting for this clone: At the DNA level, this CDR3 is encoded by other sequences in the same sample as well. This chain connects TRBV18 to TRBJ1-1; 10 positions agree with TRBD1. V lost 6 bases and J lost 3; bases outside the gene matches: 1. The CDR3 is made up of 13 amino acids. From germline, CDR1 is KGHSH and CDR2 LQKENI. CDR3 residues: CASSGTGDTEAFF. The CDR3 bases are TGTGCCAGCTCCGGGACAGGGGACACTGAAGCTTTCTTT.